These T cell receptor beta chains were read from a single sample in a study of shared clonotypes between healthy human individuals. Clones were read by immunoSEQ multiplex PCR, and TCRdb kept only the in-frame ones, dropping some. The profile covers a few million clones, with over 90% appearing a single time and 0.39% taken by the ten largest. What was sequenced was naive CD4+ T cells from PBMCs. Source of these receptors: a man younger than 35 in good health. Some clones in this sample may be carry-over from other donors' samples. Both conserved end residues are part of each CDR3. The D gene is left open where the match is weak. Clone size is stated in some rows and not others, as once, few, many or a class when expanded.

d_gene	abundance	v_gene	j_gene	CDR3aa	CDR3nt
TRBD2	-	TRBV7-2	TRBJ2-1	CASSPAGAYNEQFF	TGTGCCAGCAGCCCAGCGGGGGCGTACAATGAGCAGTTCTTC
-	-	TRBV28	TRBJ2-2	CASSFGGANTGELFF	TGTGCCAGCAGTTTCGGGGGAGCGAACACCGGGGAGCTGTTTTTT
-	-	TRBV29-1	TRBJ2-2	CSVEPTSPNTGELFF	TGCAGCGTTGAACCAACTAGCCCGAACACCGGGGAGCTGTTTTTT
-	-	TRBV4-3	TRBJ1-2	CASSQDQYGVYGYTF	TGCGCCAGCAGCCAAGATCAGTATGGGGTATACGGCTACACCTTC
TRBD1	few	TRBV10-3	TRBJ1-5	CAIGGTENQPQHF	TGTGCCATCGGGGGGACAGAGAATCAGCCCCAGCATTTT
-	-	TRBV28	TRBJ1-2	CASRTGASETSNYGYTF	TGTGCCAGCCGAACGGGCGCCTCCGAGACCTCTAACTATGGCTACACCTTC
TRBD1	-	TRBV6-5	TRBJ2-7	CASSSGQGAWEQYF	TGTGCCAGCAGTTCTGGACAGGGGGCTTGGGAGCAGTACTTC
-	-	TRBV2	TRBJ2-1	CASSEESRVANNEQFF	TGTGCCAGCAGTGAAGAAAGCCGCGTTGCGAACAATGAGCAGTTCTTC
-	-	TRBV19	TRBJ2-1	CASRATGRDYNEQFF	TGTGCCAGTAGGGCAACAGGGAGAGACTACAATGAGCAGTTCTTC
TRBD1	-	TRBV19	TRBJ2-1	CASSTPGTGPNEQFF	TGTGCCAGTAGTACGCCCGGGACAGGTCCCAATGAGCAGTTCTTC
-	-	TRBV7-3	TRBJ2-2	CASSLTGTSTGELFF	TGTGCCAGCAGCTTAACCGGAACTAGCACCGGGGAGCTGTTTTTT
TRBD1	-	TRBV27	TRBJ2-1	CASSLSIKGTVYNEQFF	TGTGCCAGCAGTTTATCGATAAAAGGGACAGTTTACAATGAGCAGTTCTTC
-	-	TRBV7-6	TRBJ1-1	CASSLDSFDAEAFF	TGTGCCAGCAGCTTGGACAGTTTCGACGCTGAAGCTTTCTTT
-	once	TRBV7-2	TRBJ2-4	CASSVTGGNIQYF	TGTGCCAGCAGCGTTACAGGTGGGAACATTCAGTACTTC
-	-	TRBV4-1	TRBJ2-7	CASSPGQSTYEQYF	TGCGCCAGCAGCCCCGGGCAGAGCACCTACGAGCAGTACTTC
-	-	TRBV5-1	TRBJ2-1	CASSLEEIAYNEQFF	TGCGCCAGCAGCTTGGAGGAGATAGCCTACAATGAGCAGTTCTTC
-	once	TRBV14	TRBJ2-1	CASSAGASSYNEQFF	TGTGCCAGCAGCGCTGGGGCTAGCTCCTACAATGAGCAGTTCTTC
TRBD2	-	TRBV6-4	TRBJ2-2	CASGRANTGELFF	TGTGCCAGCGGGAGGGCGAACACCGGGGAGCTGTTTTTT
-	-	TRBV5-5	TRBJ2-5	CASSLLIQETQYF	TGTGCCAGCAGCTTGTTGATCCAAGAGACCCAGTACTTC
-	-	TRBV5-8	TRBJ2-1	CASSRAAGGNEQFF	TGTGCCAGCAGCCGGGCCGCAGGAGGGAATGAGCAGTTCTTC